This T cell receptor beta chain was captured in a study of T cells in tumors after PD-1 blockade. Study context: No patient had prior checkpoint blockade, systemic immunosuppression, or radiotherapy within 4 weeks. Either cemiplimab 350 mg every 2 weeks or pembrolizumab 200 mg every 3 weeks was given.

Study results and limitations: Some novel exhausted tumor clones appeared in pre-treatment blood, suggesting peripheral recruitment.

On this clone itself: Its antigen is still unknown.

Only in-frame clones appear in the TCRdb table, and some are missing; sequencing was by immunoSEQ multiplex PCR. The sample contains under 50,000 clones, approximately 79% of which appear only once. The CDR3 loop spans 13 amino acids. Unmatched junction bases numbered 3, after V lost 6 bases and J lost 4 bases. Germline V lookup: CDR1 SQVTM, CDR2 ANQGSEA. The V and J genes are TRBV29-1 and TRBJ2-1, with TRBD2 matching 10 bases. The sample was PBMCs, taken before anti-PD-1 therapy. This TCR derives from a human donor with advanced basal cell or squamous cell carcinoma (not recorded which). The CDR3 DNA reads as TGCAGCGTCCCACTAGCGGGGTACAATGAGCAGTTCTTC. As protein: CSVPLAGYNEQFF.